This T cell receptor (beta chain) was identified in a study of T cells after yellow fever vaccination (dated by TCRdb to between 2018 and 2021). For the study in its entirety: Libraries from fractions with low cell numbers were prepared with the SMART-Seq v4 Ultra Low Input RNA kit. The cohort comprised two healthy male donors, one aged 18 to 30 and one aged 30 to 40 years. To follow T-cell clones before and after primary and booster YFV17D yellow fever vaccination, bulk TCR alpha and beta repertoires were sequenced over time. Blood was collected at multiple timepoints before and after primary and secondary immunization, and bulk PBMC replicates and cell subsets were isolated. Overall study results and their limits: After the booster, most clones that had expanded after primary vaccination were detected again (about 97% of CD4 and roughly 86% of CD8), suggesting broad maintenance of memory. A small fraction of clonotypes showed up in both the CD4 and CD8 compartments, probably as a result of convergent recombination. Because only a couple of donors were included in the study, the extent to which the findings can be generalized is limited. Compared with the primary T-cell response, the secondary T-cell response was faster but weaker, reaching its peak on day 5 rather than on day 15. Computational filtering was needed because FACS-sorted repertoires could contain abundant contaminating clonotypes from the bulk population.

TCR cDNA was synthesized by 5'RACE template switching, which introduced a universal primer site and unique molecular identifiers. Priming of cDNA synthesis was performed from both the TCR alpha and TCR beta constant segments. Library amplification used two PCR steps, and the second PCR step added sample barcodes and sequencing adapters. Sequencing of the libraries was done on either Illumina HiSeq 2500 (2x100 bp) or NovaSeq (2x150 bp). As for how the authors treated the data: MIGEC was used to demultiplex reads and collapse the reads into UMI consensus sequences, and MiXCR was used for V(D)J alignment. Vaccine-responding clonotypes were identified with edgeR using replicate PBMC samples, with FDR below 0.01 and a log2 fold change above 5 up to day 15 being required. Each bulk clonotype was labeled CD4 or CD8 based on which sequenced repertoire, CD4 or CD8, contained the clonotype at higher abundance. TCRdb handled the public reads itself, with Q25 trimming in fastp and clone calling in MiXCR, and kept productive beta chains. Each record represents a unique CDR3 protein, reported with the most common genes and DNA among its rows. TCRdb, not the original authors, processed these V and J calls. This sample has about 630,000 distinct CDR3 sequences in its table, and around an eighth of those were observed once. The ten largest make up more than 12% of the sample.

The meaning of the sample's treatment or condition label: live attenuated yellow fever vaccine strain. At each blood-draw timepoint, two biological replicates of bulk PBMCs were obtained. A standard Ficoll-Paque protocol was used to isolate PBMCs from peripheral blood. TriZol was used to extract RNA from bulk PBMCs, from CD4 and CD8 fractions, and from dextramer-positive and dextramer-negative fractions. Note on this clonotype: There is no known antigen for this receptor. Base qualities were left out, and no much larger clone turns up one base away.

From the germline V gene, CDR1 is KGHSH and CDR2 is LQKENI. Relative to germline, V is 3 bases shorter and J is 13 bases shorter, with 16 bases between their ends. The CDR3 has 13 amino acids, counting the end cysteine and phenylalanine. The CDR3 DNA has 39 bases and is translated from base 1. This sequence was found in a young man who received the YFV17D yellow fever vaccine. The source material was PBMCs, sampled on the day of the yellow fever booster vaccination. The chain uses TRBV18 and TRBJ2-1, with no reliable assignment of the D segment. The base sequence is TGTGCCAGCTCACCTAATCAGGCAGACGCACAGTTCTTC. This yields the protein CASSPNQADAQFF.